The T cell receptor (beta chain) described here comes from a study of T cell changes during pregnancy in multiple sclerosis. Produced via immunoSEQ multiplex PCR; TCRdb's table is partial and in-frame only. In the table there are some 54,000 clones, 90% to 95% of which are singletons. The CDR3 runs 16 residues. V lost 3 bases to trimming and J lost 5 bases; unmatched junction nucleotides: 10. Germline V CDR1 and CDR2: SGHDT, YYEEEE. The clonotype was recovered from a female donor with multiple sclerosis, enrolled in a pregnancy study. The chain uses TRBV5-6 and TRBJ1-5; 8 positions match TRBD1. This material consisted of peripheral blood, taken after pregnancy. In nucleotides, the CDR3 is TGTGCCAGCAGCTCCTCCGTAGGGACAGGCTATCAGCCCCAGCATTTT. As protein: CASSSSVGTGYQPQHF. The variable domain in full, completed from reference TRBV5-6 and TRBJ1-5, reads DAGVTQSPTHLIKTRGQQVTLRCSPKSGHDTVSWYQQALGQGPQFIFQYYEEEERQRGNFPDRFSGHQFPNYSSELNVNALLLGDSALYLCASSSSVGTGYQPQHFGDGTRLSIL.